Presented here are 32 T cell receptor beta chains from one specimen sequenced in a study of OX40 agonist ivuxolimab in advanced cancers. Data came from immunoSEQ multiplex PCR; TCRdb stores just in-frame clones and leaves some out. The sample has about 75,000 clones, roughly nine tenths seen once. Sequences were derived from CD4+ or CD8+ T cells sorted from blood, sampled in a trial of the OX40 agonist ivuxolimab. Receptor source: an adult with an advanced solid tumor such as melanoma, head and neck, liver or kidney cancer.

V gene TRBV30 combines with J gene TRBJ1-2, with 8 bases that match TRBD1. V gave up 5 bases and J gave up 8 bases; unmatched junction bases: 7. The CDR3 spans 12 residues. The V gene's germline CDR1 is GTSNPN and CDR2 SVGIG (reference sequence). Here the CDR3 reads CAWGQGLRGYTF. The CDR3 DNA reads as TGTGCCTGGGGACAGGGCCTGAGGGGCTACACCTTC. The full variable domain, with the rest looked up from reference TRBV30 and TRBJ1-2, is SQTIHQWPATLVQPVGSPLSLECTVEGTSNPNLYWYRQAAGRGLQLLFYSVGIGQISSEVPQNLSASRPQDRQFILSSKKLLLSDSGFYLCAWGQGLRGYTFGSGTRLTVV.

The table lists this clone with a count of one. The chain joins TRBV2 to TRBJ1-2; D is undetermined. There are 13 residues in the CDR3. V lost 8 bases, J lost 2 bases, and 12 bases lay in between. The germline V gene has CDR1 SNHLY and CDR2 FYNNEI. The CDR3 bases are TGTGCCAGCGGTCTACGATCAAACTATGGCTACACCTTC. Its protein product is CASGLRSNYGYTF.

Note on this clone: The junction differs from germline at one of its ends, possibly a read error. V is TRBV2 and J is TRBJ1-6; D possibly corresponds to TRBD1 (5 bases). The CDR3 contains 12 residues. The V gene's germline CDR1 is SNHLY and CDR2 FYNNEI. In nucleotides, the CDR3 is TGTGCCAGCAGTGAAGGCCCAAGACAGCACGATTTT. Its protein product is CASSEGPRQHDF.

The chain employs TRBV19 and TRBJ2-4; perhaps TRBD2 as D (6 bases). In germline, CDR1 is LNHDA, CDR2 SQIVND (reference sequence). The CDR3 has 13 amino acids. Trimming cost V 6 bases and J 6 bases, with 12 bases left between them. The CDR3 loop reads CASSGSRGNIQYF. CDR3 bases: TGTGCCAGTAGCGGGAGTCGAGGAAACATTCAGTACTTC.

The chain joins TRBV7-8 to TRBJ2-5; TRBD1 matches at 7 bases. CDR3 length: 15 residues. V was clipped by 0 bases and J by 4 bases; unmatched bases: 5. Germline V lookup: CDR1 SGHVS, CDR2 FQNEAQ. CDR3 DNA: TGTGCCAGCAGCTTAGCAGACAGGGCTAGAGAGACCCAGTACTTC. Translated: CASSLADRARETQYF.

This clone was counted between two and nine times. CDR3 in amino acids: CSASDGTIQYF. The CDR3 DNA sequence: TGCAGTGCTTCAGACGGGACGATTCAGTACTTC. The chain has TRBV20-1 and TRBJ2-4; D possibly uses TRBD1 or TRBD2 (5 bases each). The CDR3 extends over 11 amino acids. The germline V gene has CDR1 DFQATT and CDR2 SNEGSKA (reference sequence). V was trimmed by 5 bases and J by 10 bases, leaving 12 bases between them.

V is TRBV2 and J is TRBJ2-7; D ambiguous. There are 13 residues in the CDR3. V was clipped by 7 bases and J by 2 bases, with 12 bases between them. Germline V gene data show CDR1 as SNHLY and CDR2 as FYNNEI. The CDR3 DNA sequence: TGTGCCAGCACCCCGGACCAAGCCTACGAGCAGTACTTC. It specifies CASTPDQAYEQYF.

The V gene is TRBV6-5, the J gene TRBJ1-3; D uncertain. CDR3 length equals 12 residues. Trimming stripped 6 bases from V and 4 bases from J, with 7 bases between. In germline, CDR1 is MNHEY, CDR2 SVGAGI. CDR3 bases: TGTGCCAGCAGCGGTCAGGGAAACACCATATATTTT. This gives the protein CASSGQGNTIYF.

This chain joins TRBV10-3 and TRBJ1-1; the D gene is possibly TRBD1 (5 bases). The germline gives CDR1 ENHRY, CDR2 SYGVKD. Trimming stripped 4 bases from V and 3 bases from J, with 12 bases between. The CDR3 contains 14 residues. Here the CDR3 reads CAISATGGDTEAFF. The CDR3 DNA is TGTGCCATCAGTGCTACGGGGGGGGACACTGAAGCTTTCTTT.

Here the CDR3 reads CASSPLGGREREQYF. The DNA of the CDR3 is TGTGCCAGCAGCCCCCTCGGAGGGAGAGAGCGCGAGCAGTACTTC. This rearrangement joins TRBV7-2 to TRBJ2-7; tentative D call: TRBD2 (6 bases). The germline CDR1 and CDR2 sequences are SGHTA and FQGNSA. V gave up 5 bases and J gave up 6 bases, with 20 bases separating them. The length of the CDR3 is 15 residues.

The chain joins TRBV4-2 to TRBJ2-7, with 8 bases fitting TRBD1. The CDR3 totals 14 residues. Germline lookup yields CDR1 LGHNA and CDR2 YNFKEQ. Losses at the gene ends were 1 base for V and 6 bases for J; bases not matched to a gene: 5. DNA for the CDR3: TGTGCCAGCAGCCAAGGACAGGGGCAAGTCGAGCAGTACTTC. Amino acids: CASSQGQGQVEQYF.

The chain combines TRBV11-2 with TRBJ2-2, with TRBD2 as a possible D gene (5 bases). The CDR3 covers 15 residues. Trimming stripped 3 bases from V and 1 base from J, with 9 bases between. From germline, CDR1 is SGHAT and CDR2 FQNNGV. The CDR3 nucleotides are TGTGCCAGCAGCTTCCGACTAAAGAACACCGGGGAGCTGTTTTTT. Protein sequence: CASSFRLKNTGELFF.

J is TRBJ2-5 and V is TRBV7-8, with 9 bases identical to TRBD2. Germline CDR1 SGHVS, CDR2 FQNEAQ. The CDR3 is 16 residues long. The J segment lost 0 bases and the V segment lost 5 bases, leaving 7 bases of the junction unmatched. CDR3 loop: CASSPSTSGHQETQYF. The CDR3 DNA reads as TGTGCCAGCAGCCCCTCGACTAGCGGCCACCAAGAGACCCAGTACTTC.

The chain couples TRBV6-6 to TRBJ1-3, with 7 bases lining up with TRBD1. This CDR3 region has 16 residues. The ends lost 6 bases at V and 1 base at J; junction bases unmatched: 9. Germline CDR1 is MNHNY and CDR2 is SVGAGI (reference sequence). CDR3 in DNA: TGTGCCAGCAGCTTTACTTCAGGGGGATCTGGAAACACCATATATTTT. It is translated as CASSFTSGGSGNTIYF.

The chain carries TRBV5-4 and TRBJ2-4, with D perhaps matching TRBD2 (6 bases). CDR3 size: 16 residues. The V and J ends lost 1 base and 0 bases respectively, with 11 bases between them. The germline gives CDR1 SGHNT, CDR2 YYREEE (reference sequence). CDR3 bases: TGTGCCAGCAGCTTGAGGGGAGCGGGAGCCAAAAACATTCAGTACTTC. Protein sequence: CASSLRGAGAKNIQYF. The entire variable domain, with the rest obtained from reference TRBV5-4 and TRBJ2-4, is as follows: ETGVTQSPTHLIKTRGQQVTLRCSSQSGHNTVSWYQQALGQGPQFIFQYYREEENGRGNFPPRFSGLQFPNYSSELNVNALELDDSALYLCASSLRGAGAKNIQYFGAGTRLSVL.

The chain carries TRBV5-6 and TRBJ2-5, with 8 bases fitting TRBD2. Germline assignment: CDR1 SGHDT and CDR2 YYEEEE. V lost 4 bases to trimming and J lost 2 bases; unmatched junction nucleotides: 13. The CDR3 consists of 17 residues. DNA for the CDR3: TGTGCCAGCAGCACGGTTGGCGGGAGGACAGATCAAGAGACCCAGTACTTC. This encodes CASSTVGGRTDQETQYF.

The genes are TRBV7-6 and TRBJ2-5; no reliable D call. V was cut by 4 bases and J by 7 bases, with 10 bases left in between. This CDR3 contains 12 residues. Germline V gene data show CDR1 as SGHVS and CDR2 as FNYEAQ. In DNA form, the CDR3 reads TGTGCCAGCAGCTCATTCCCTGGGACCCAGTACTTC. Encoded protein: CASSSFPGTQYF.

The chain combines TRBV7-3 with TRBJ2-3, with D hard to call. Germline V gene data show CDR1 as SGHTA and CDR2 as FQGTGA. V lost 2 bases and J 1 base, leaving 4 bases between the germline ends. The CDR3 runs 13 residues. CDR3 region: CASSLSGTDTQYF. The CDR3 DNA sequence: TGTGCCAGCAGCTTATCTGGCACAGATACGCAGTATTTT.

The CDR3 region has the DNA TGTGCCAGCAGCCAAGCCCGGGGGCAGGTTGAGACCCAGTACTTC. Encoded protein: CASSQARGQVETQYF. The rearrangement joins TRBV14 to TRBJ2-5; D may match TRBD1 or TRBD2 (6 bases each). Germline CDR1 reads SGHDN; CDR2 reads FVKESK. The CDR3 runs to 15 residues. V was pared by 1 base and J by 5 bases, with 14 bases between.

This clone was detected a few times. The chain combines TRBV6-1 with TRBJ1-5, with a tentative D call TRBD1 (6 bases). With 1 base removed from V and 0 bases from J, the gap between germline ends came to 16 bases. The CDR3 length is 18 residues. Germline CDR1 reads MNHNS; CDR2 reads SASEGT. In DNA form, the CDR3 reads TGTGCCAGCAGTGAAGGGGCAGGGGTTTCCTATAGCAATCAGCCCCAGCATTTT. It yields the protein CASSEGAGVSYSNQPQHF.

This clone was recorded only once. This CDR3 is CASSQGVGEPIYNEQFF. In DNA, the CDR3 is TGCGCCAGCAGCCAAGGGGTTGGGGAACCAATTTACAATGAGCAGTTCTTC. V gene TRBV4-1 combines with J gene TRBJ2-1; no firm D call. The length of the CDR3 is 17 residues. Germline loops: CDR1 MGHRA, CDR2 YSYEKL. V was pared by 1 base and J by 4 bases, with 17 bases between.

The chain couples TRBV11-2 to TRBJ1-3, with 7 bases matching TRBD1. V lost 1 base and J lost 3; bases outside the gene matches: 9. The CDR3 runs to 17 residues. The germline gives CDR1 SGHAT, CDR2 FQNNGV. The CDR3 coding sequence is TGTGCCAGCAGCTTAGGTCTGAAGGGGGCGGTTGGAAACACCATATATTTT. As protein: CASSLGLKGAVGNTIYF.

This CDR3 is CASSLLTGSTNYGYTF. CDR3 in DNA: TGCGCCAGCAGCTTGTTAACCGGCAGCACTAACTATGGCTACACCTTC. The rearrangement joins TRBV5-1 to TRBJ1-2; D call uncertain. With 1 base removed from V and 0 bases from J, the gap between germline ends came to 13 bases. From germline, CDR1 is SGHRS and CDR2 YFSETQ. The CDR3 totals 16 residues.

V usage is TRBV5-4 and J usage is TRBJ1-5; 7 positions match TRBD1. This CDR3 contains 12 residues. V lost 5 bases, J lost 4 bases, and 0 bases stayed unmatched. Germline V gives CDR1 SGHNT, CDR2 YYREEE (reference sequence). CDR3 sequence reads: CASRQGNQPQHF. For the CDR3, the DNA is TGTGCCAGCAGACAGGGGAATCAGCCCCAGCATTTT.

This chain joins TRBV4-2 and TRBJ2-5, with TRBD1 identical over 7 bases. V gave up 4 bases and J gave up 1 base; unmatched junction bases: 3. Germline V CDR1 and CDR2: LGHNA, YNFKEQ. This CDR3 spans 14 amino acids. The CDR3 here is CASSRDRAQETQYF. The DNA of the CDR3 is TGTGCCAGCAGCCGCGACAGGGCCCAAGAGACCCAGTACTTC.

This clone was counted only a few times. This chain links TRBV6-6 with TRBJ2-7; TRBD2 matches 9 bases. J was trimmed by 5 bases and V by 6 bases; bases with no gene match: 8. CDR1 is MNHNY, CDR2 SVGAGI, per germline (reference sequence). There are 14 residues in the CDR3. The CDR3 region has the DNA TGTGCCAGCAGGATCCTAGCGGGACGGAACGAGCAGTACTTC. It codes for CASRILAGRNEQYF.

The table lists this clone with a count of one. The gene calls are TRBV28 and TRBJ2-7, with TRBD1 as a possible D gene (6 bases). The germline V gene encodes CDR1 MDHEN and CDR2 SYDVKM. The CDR3 is 12 amino acids. Trimming left V 9 bases short and J 3 bases short, with 12 bases between. The CDR3 DNA follows: TGTGCCAGTAGGGACACTAACTACGAGCAGTACTTC. Translated, it gives CASRDTNYEQYF. The full variable domain, completed using reference TRBV28 and TRBJ2-7, is DVKVTQSSRYLVKRTGEKVFLECVQDMDHENMFWYRQDPGLGLRLIYFSYDVKMKEKGDIPEGYSVSREKKERFSLILESASTNQTSMYLCASRDTNYEQYFGPGTRLTVT.

The genes are TRBV27 and TRBJ2-2; D is possibly TRBD2 (7 bases). Germline CDR1 is MNHEY and CDR2 is SMNVEV (reference sequence). Trimming removed 2 bases at V and 4 bases at J, with 11 bases between. The length of the CDR3 is 15 residues. The CDR3 here is CASSLRAGATGELFF. The CDR3 nucleotides read TGTGCCAGCAGTTTAAGGGCGGGGGCCACCGGGGAGCTGTTTTTT.

V and J are TRBV5-1 and TRBJ2-2, with D tentatively TRBD2 (5 bases). Trimming shortened V by 4 bases and J by 6 bases, and 10 bases separated the two germline ends. The CDR3 loop spans 13 amino acids. CDR1 and CDR2 (germline): SGHRS, YFSETQ. The CDR3 DNA follows: TGCGCCAGCAGCGCCGGCGGGCCCGGGGAGCTGTTTTTT. It is translated as CASSAGGPGELFF.

The J gene is TRBJ1-4, the V gene TRBV30; D is unresolved. The ends were cut back, 0 bases at V and 0 bases at J, with 5 bases in the middle. The CDR3 length is 14 residues. Germline V lookup: CDR1 GTSNPN, CDR2 SVGIG (reference sequence). The CDR3 DNA sequence: TGTGCCTGGAGTGTGGTTCCAACTAATGAAAAACTGTTTTTT. Amino acids: CAWSVVPTNEKLFF.

The J gene is TRBJ1-1, the V gene TRBV6-5; no definite D call. CDR3 size: 13 residues. Germline V gives CDR1 MNHEY, CDR2 SVGAGI. Trimming removed 6 bases from V and 0 bases from J, with 8 bases in between. CDR3 coding DNA: TGTGCCAGCAGACCCATGATGAACACTGAAGCTTTCTTT. This gives the protein CASRPMMNTEAFF.

The chain employs TRBV6-6 and TRBJ1-4, with TRBD1 matching over 7 bases. Trimming took 5 bases from V and 4 from J; bases not matched to a gene: 4. The CDR3 consists of 14 residues. The germline gives CDR1 MNHNY, CDR2 SVGAGI (reference sequence). The CDR3 here is CASSLQGVNEKLFF. CDR3 DNA sequence: TGTGCCAGCAGTCTTCAGGGGGTTAATGAAAAACTGTTTTTT.